The present T cell receptor beta chain was sequenced within a study of T cell clones after liver transplantation. The V gene's germline CDR1 is SGHDT and CDR2 YYEEEE. V lost 9 bases to trimming and J lost 6 bases; unmatched junction nucleotides: 14. The CDR3 is 14 amino acids. Data came from immunoSEQ multiplex PCR; TCRdb stores just in-frame clones and leaves some out. The sample lists some 57,000 clones; about 70% were seen once. The starting material was CD4+ T cells from blood, obtained at the 22-month timepoint. This chain uses TRBV5-6 with TRBJ1-2, with TRBD1 matching over 7 bases. The receptor was derived from a human patient who received a liver transplant. The T cells may partly be graft donor cells. CDR3 sequence (DNA): TGTGCCACCGTCCTCGGGACAGCAACGCATGGCTACACCTTC. It yields the protein CATVLGTATHGYTF.